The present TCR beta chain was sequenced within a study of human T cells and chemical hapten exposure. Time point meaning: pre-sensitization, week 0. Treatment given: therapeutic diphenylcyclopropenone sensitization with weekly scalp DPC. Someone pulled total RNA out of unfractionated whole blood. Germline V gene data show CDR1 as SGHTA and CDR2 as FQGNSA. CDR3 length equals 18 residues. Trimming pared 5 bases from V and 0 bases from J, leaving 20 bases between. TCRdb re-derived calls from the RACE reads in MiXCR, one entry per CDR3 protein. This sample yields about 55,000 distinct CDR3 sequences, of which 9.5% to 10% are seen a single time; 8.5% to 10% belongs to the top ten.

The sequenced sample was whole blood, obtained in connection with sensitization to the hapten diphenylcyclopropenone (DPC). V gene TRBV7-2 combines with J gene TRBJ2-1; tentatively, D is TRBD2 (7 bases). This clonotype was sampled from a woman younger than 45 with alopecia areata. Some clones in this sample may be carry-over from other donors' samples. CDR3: CASSKGGGPGSSYNEQFF. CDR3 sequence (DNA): TGTGCCAGCAGCAAGGGGGGGGGCCCAGGGAGCTCCTACAATGAGCAGTTCTTC.